This T cell receptor beta chain was sequenced for a study of blood T cell repertoires in COVID-19. Looking at the study overall: Acute and convalescent COVID-19 specimens originated in the United States, Italy and Spain. T cells, B-cell-depleted T cells, or PBMCs provided the cDNA or gDNA that served as material.

Here immunoSEQ multiplex PCR was the method, and the copy in TCRdb shows in-frame clones only, minus some. Of around 81,000 clones in the sample, 88% were seen once. The CDR3 consists of 14 residues. V lost 6 bases, J lost 3 bases, and 4 bases stayed unmatched. CDR1 is SNHLY, CDR2 FYNNEI, per germline. The clonotype comes from a man between 65 and 85 years old with acute or convalescent COVID-19. The chain recombines TRBV2 with TRBJ2-3; 9 nucleotides align to TRBD1. Source material: peripheral blood. The CDR3 nucleotides read TGTGCCAGCAGACTTGGACAGGGGACAGATACGCAGTATTTT. Encoded protein: CASRLGQGTDTQYF. Drawing the rest from reference TRBV2 and TRBJ2-3, the complete variable domain is EPEVTQTPSHQVTQMGQEVILRCVPISNHLYFYWYRQILGQKVEFLVSFYNNEISEKSEIFDDQFSVERPDGSNFTLKIRSTKLEDSAMYFCASRLGQGTDTQYFGPGTRLTVL.